The 9 T cell receptor beta chains below all came from one sample that was sequenced in a study of OX40 agonist ivuxolimab in advanced cancers. Some clones are missing from TCRdb's copy, which holds only in-frame ones; the method was immunoSEQ multiplex PCR. Of around 84,000 clones listed, 94% are singletons. The sample consisted of CD4+ or CD8+ T cells sorted from blood, taken in a trial of the OX40 agonist ivuxolimab. These receptors came from an adult with an advanced solid tumor such as melanoma, head and neck, liver or kidney cancer.

The J gene is TRBJ2-3, the V gene TRBV2; D is undetermined. Germline assignment: CDR1 SNHLY and CDR2 FYNNEI. Trimming removed 7 bases at V and 0 bases at J, with 5 bases between. This CDR3 comprises 12 residues. In nucleotides, the CDR3 is TGTGCCAGCAAACCTAGCACAGATACGCAGTATTTT. Encoded protein: CASKPSTDTQYF.

A single count supports this clone. This chain connects TRBV7-9 to TRBJ1-4; D not resolved. The germline V and J ends were trimmed by 0 bases and 8 bases, with 7 bases remaining between them. The CDR3 totals 13 residues. The germline V gene encodes CDR1 SEHNR and CDR2 FQNEAQ (reference sequence). This chain's CDR3 is CASSLAEREKLFF. CDR3 bases: TGTGCCAGCAGCTTAGCGGAGCGGGAAAAACTGTTTTTT. Variable domain in full (rest from reference TRBV7-9 and TRBJ1-4): DTGVSQNPRHKITKRGQNVTFRCDPISEHNRLYWYRQTLGQGPEFLTYFQNEAQLEKSRLLSDRFSAERPKGSFSTLEIQRTEQGDSAMYLCASSLAEREKLFFGSGTQLSVL.

The V call is TRBV4-3, the J call TRBJ2-7; TRBD1 matches 8 bases. The CDR3 consists of 16 residues. CDR1 is LGHNA and CDR2 is YSLEER in the germline V gene. With 2 bases clipped from V and 7 bases from J, the junction kept 13 bases outside the gene matches. For the CDR3, the DNA is TGCGCCAGCAGCCAATGGGGGCCAGGGGGCGTTCAGGAGCAGTACTTC. It is translated as CASSQWGPGGVQEQYF.

This rearrangement joins TRBV4-2 to TRBJ2-5; D gene unclear. CDR1 and CDR2 (germline): LGHNA, YNFKEQ. The CDR3 contains 15 residues. Trimming pared 1 base from V and 1 base from J, leaving 10 bases between. CDR3 nucleotides: TGTGCCAGCAGCCAAGTTGGGGTATCCCAAGAGACCCAGTACTTC. This translates into CASSQVGVSQETQYF.

The CDR3 here is CASAEGSTNYGYTF. CDR3 in DNA: TGTGCCAGCGCCGAGGGTAGCACTAACTATGGCTACACCTTC. V usage is TRBV25-1 and J usage is TRBJ1-2; no clear D. Germline V gives CDR1 MGHDK, CDR2 SYGVNS. The CDR3 is 14 amino acids. The V and J ends lost 8 bases and 0 bases respectively, with 13 bases between them.

The J gene is TRBJ1-5, the V gene TRBV28, with TRBD1 matching 7 bases. Germline V lookup: CDR1 MDHEN, CDR2 SYDVKM. V was pared by 7 bases and J by 2 bases, with 8 bases of the junction left unmatched. This CDR3 spans 15 amino acids. CDR3 sequence (DNA): TGTGCCAGCACAAAACGGACAGGACGCAATCAGCCCCAGCATTTT. Protein sequence: CASTKRTGRNQPQHF.

This chain joins TRBV28 and TRBJ2-7; perhaps TRBD2 as D (6 bases). This CDR3 region has 16 residues. V lost 7 bases to trimming and J lost 0 bases, with 19 bases between them. CDR1 is MDHEN, CDR2 SYDVKM, per germline. CDR3 sequence reads: CASTQGAGLGSYEQYF. In DNA form, the CDR3 reads TGTGCCAGCACCCAAGGGGCGGGACTGGGCTCCTACGAGCAGTACTTC.

The chain links TRBV7-9 to TRBJ2-5, with D perhaps matching TRBD2 (6 bases). Trimming left V 10 bases short and J 2 bases short, with 17 bases between. The CDR3 length is 14 residues. CDR1 and CDR2 (germline): SEHNR, FQNEAQ (reference sequence). In DNA, the CDR3 is TGTGCCATCCGGGCGGGGCGGCCTCAAGAGACCCAGTACTTC. This sequence encodes CAIRAGRPQETQYF.

V gene TRBV2 combines with J gene TRBJ2-7, with D perhaps matching TRBD2 (5 bases). With the DNA end fitting TRBJ2-5 better, the J assignment may be wrong. This CDR3 region has 18 residues. Germline assignment: CDR1 SNHLY and CDR2 FYNNEI. The DNA for the CDR3 is TGTGCCAGCAGTGAAGAGGGCAGACTCGCGGGTTACCAAGAGACCCAGTACTTC. This translates into CASSEEGRLAGYQETQYF.